The present TCR beta chain was sequenced within a study of T cells in Graves' hyperthyroidism and ophthalmopathy (dated by TCRdb to about 2019). The study in broad terms: Peripheral blood samples were taken at initial diagnosis, before any treatment was given. To identify distinguishing TCR V-J signatures, a discovery cohort of about 100 patients was used, comprising fewer than 45 with Graves' ophthalmopathy and around 57 with stable Graves' hyperthyroidism. Prospective prediction of ophthalmopathy was tested in an independent validation cohort consisting of roughly 20 hyperthyroidism patients and approximately 16 patients who later progressed to ophthalmopathy. The 85 to 100 discovery patients were divided at random into training and test sets in a 7:3 ratio. In addition, the study compared T-cell repertoires in thyroid tissue and in blood from five to seven Graves' hyperthyroidism patients. After blood sampling, hyperthyroidism patients were treated with methimazole at a starting dose of 30 mg daily, and ophthalmopathy patients were treated with high-dose intravenous methylprednisolone. According to the paper, TCR Vbeta CDR3 sequencing was carried out on 120 to 150 peripheral blood samples, which came from some 41 ophthalmopathy, around 74 hyperthyroidism and approximately 17 progressor patients.

Paper-wide results and their limitations: During validation, the model predicted progression to ophthalmopathy a median of approximately 7 months ahead of onset, with almost 71% sensitivity and under 85% specificity. Most expanded thyroid clonotypes (frequency above 0.001) were also found in blood, which suggests that blood repertoires may mirror thyroid immune responses. In cross-validation, a model built on a 13 V-J signature told ophthalmopathy apart from stable hyperthyroidism with 87.88% sensitivity and 81% to 82% specificity, and in testing the same model reached 80%/75%. Sample size was not statistically predetermined, and investigators were not blinded to group allocation.

A patient counted as having stable Graves' hyperthyroidism if no progression to ophthalmopathy occurred over 18 months of follow-up. Hyperthyroidism patients were aged 18 to 65 years and newly diagnosed, with disease duration of less than 2 months. The study excluded patients with uncontrolled infections, other autoimmune diseases, pregnancy or lactation. Diagnoses were based on clinical symptoms, serum thyroxine and TRAb, thyroid ultrasound and orbital computed tomography. PBMCs were separated from around 9.1 ml of fresh peripheral blood using Ficoll-Paque density gradient centrifugation. Trizol reagent was used to extract total RNA, and RNA quality was then checked on an Agilent 2100 Bioanalyzer. With regard to this clonotype: It lacks a known antigen. Base quality data are lacking; no much larger clone is found one base away.

TCR beta CDR3 regions were amplified from RNA transcripts. The TCR CDR3 was subjected to a first round of RT-PCR using the HTBI primer set and the Qiagen OneStep RT-PCR kit. A second multiplex PCR round built the libraries, followed by size selection and purification. Paired-end sequencing of the libraries was performed with 100 bp reads on an Illumina HiSeq2000. From the authors' description of their analysis: Raw data were processed with SOAPnuke, discarding reads with adapters, uncalled bases, mean Phred below 15, or no exact constant-primer or identifier match. High-quality paired reads were merged with COPE v1.2.5, and unique nucleotide sequences were defined as clonotypes. MiTCR v1.1 was used to align clonotypes to the IMGT TRBV, TRBD and TRBJ reference segments. Only V-J combinations with frequency above 0.0001, covering about 99% of repertoires, were analysed. A TCS score was defined as the ratio between F50 (clonal expansion) and ExV (chaos), using BLOSUM62-based TCRdist between CDR3 peptides within each V-J. Welch's t-statistics and random forest reduced just over 500 V-J features to 13, which were used in a naive Bayes classifier (R e1071). The public sequencing data were trimmed at Q25 with fastp and processed into clonotypes with MiXCR by TCRdb, which kept only in-frame beta chains. One record per CDR3 amino acid sequence lists the most common genes and DNA. The V and J calls reflect TCRdb's pipeline rather than the authors' work. The sample contains approximately 430,000 distinct CDR3 sequences, approximately 14% of them found a single time. Together, the top ten hold approximately 8% of the sample.

The germline V gene (reference sequence) yields DFQATT for CDR1 and SNEGSKA for CDR2. There are 14 amino acids in the CDR3, from cysteine to phenylalanine inclusive. The only DNA kept is the CDR3, 42 bases in frame from the first base. Compared with germline, V lacks 1 base and J lacks 3 bases; bases without a gene match: 1. The receptor was derived from a woman in her late teens or twenties with Graves' hyperthyroidism. The chain is assembled from TRBV20-1 and TRBJ2-1; 9 central bases correspond to TRBD2. The source material was blood. The DNA sequence reads TGCAGTGCTAGAGCGACTAGCGGCTACAATGAGCAGTTCTTC. This translates into CSARATSGYNEQFF.